Shown below are 26 T cell receptor beta chains from a single sample sequenced in a study of CD8 T cells in Susac syndrome. An amount of RNA that ranged from roughly 0.45 to 1 ug was reverse transcribed with random hexamers. Via MiXCR, TCRdb re-called the immunoSEQ multiplex PCR reads, giving one row per CDR3 protein. The table shows about 130,000 distinct CDR3 sequences, with about 94% occurring only once. Sequencing used CD4+ T cells from PBMCs. The receptor set was obtained from a human donor with multiple sclerosis.

The chain couples TRBV27 to TRBJ1-2; 7 nucleotides agree with TRBD1. J gave up 4 bases and V 4 bases, and 9 bases lay outside the gene matches. Germline-derived CDR1 and CDR2 are MNHEY and SMNVEV (reference sequence). This CDR3 spans 15 amino acids. Here the CDR3 reads CASSSPGGGTYGYTF. CDR3 coding DNA: TGTGCCAGCAGTTCCCCAGGGGGAGGAACCTATGGCTACACCTTC.

J is TRBJ2-1 and V is TRBV4-2; D call uncertain. The CDR3 is 14 amino acids. Trimming shortened V by 4 bases and J by 2 bases, and 9 bases separated the two germline ends. Germline CDR1 and CDR2: LGHNA and YNFKEQ. The CDR3 DNA reads as TGTGCCAGCAGCCCGCCCTTTACCTACAATGAGCAGTTCTTC. It codes for CASSPPFTYNEQFF.

The chain has TRBV5-4 and TRBJ2-1; TRBD2 matches 12 bases. The CDR3 consists of 17 residues. V lost 4 bases and J lost 10; bases outside the gene matches: 15. CDR1 is SGHNT and CDR2 is YYREEE in the germline V gene (reference sequence). The DNA of the CDR3 is TGTGCCAGCAGCCCGGGGGGGCTAGCGGGAGGGCTTGGAGAGCAGTTCTTC. As protein: CASSPGGLAGGLGEQFF.

V gene TRBV9 combines with J gene TRBJ1-2, with 9 bases that match TRBD1. V lost 0 bases to trimming and J lost 8 bases; unmatched junction nucleotides: 8. Looked up from germline, CDR1 is SGDLS and CDR2 is YYNGEE. The CDR3 is 15 amino acids. CDR3 DNA: TGTGCCAGCAGCGTAGAGCTGTGGGACAGGGACGGCTACACCTTC. Protein: CASSVELWDRDGYTF.

This sequence joins TRBV14 and TRBJ2-2; tentative D call: TRBD2 (5 bases). The germline CDR1 and CDR2 sequences are SGHDN and FVKESK. This CDR3 spans 18 amino acids. V gave up 0 bases and J gave up 3 bases, with 17 bases separating them. CDR3 loop: CASSQDRSGLKDTGELFF. CDR3 nucleotides: TGTGCCAGCAGCCAAGATAGGTCCGGACTTAAAGACACCGGGGAGCTGTTTTTT.

V gene TRBV29-1 combines with J gene TRBJ2-7; D tentatively fits TRBD1 or TRBD2 (5 bases each). Looked up from germline, CDR1 is SQVTM and CDR2 is ANQGSEA. With 6 bases removed from V and 3 bases from J, the gap between germline ends came to 9 bases. The CDR3 spans 11 residues. CDR3: CSVGDVYEQYF. The DNA for the CDR3 is TGCAGCGTCGGGGACGTCTACGAGCAGTACTTC.

The chain recombines TRBV5-1 with TRBJ2-2; TRBD2 might be the D (6 bases). Germline V gives CDR1 SGHRS, CDR2 YFSETQ. This CDR3 is 16 amino acids long. The ends were cut back, 5 bases at V and 5 bases at J, with 19 bases in the middle. This CDR3 is CASRLGNGRGTGELFF. CDR3 DNA sequence: TGCGCCAGCAGACTCGGTAACGGGAGAGGTACCGGGGAGCTGTTTTTT.

The V call is TRBV5-1, the J call TRBJ2-5; D remains ambiguous. The germline CDR1 and CDR2 sequences are SGHRS and YFSETQ. V was shortened by 5 bases and J by 2 bases, with 7 bases between the two germline ends. This CDR3 has 12 residues. The CDR3 spells CASRSQQETQYF. CDR3 DNA: TGCGCCAGCAGATCACAGCAAGAGACCCAGTACTTC.

The chain combines TRBV5-1 with TRBJ2-4; 7 bases map to TRBD1. Germline V gives CDR1 SGHRS, CDR2 YFSETQ. V gave up 2 bases and J gave up 5 bases; unmatched junction bases: 4. The CDR3 covers 14 residues. The CDR3 reads CASSFRDRENIQYF. The CDR3, as DNA: TGCGCCAGCAGCTTCCGGGACAGAGAAAACATTCAGTACTTC.

This clonotype was detected once. Here the CDR3 reads CASSPSGAGHGEQYF. The DNA of the CDR3 is TGTGCCAGCTCACCAAGCGGGGCAGGACACGGCGAGCAGTACTTC. The V call is TRBV18, the J call TRBJ2-7; the match to TRBD2 covers 7 bases. This CDR3 is built from 15 residues. Germline CDR1 reads KGHSH; CDR2 reads LQKENI. The V segment lost 2 bases and the J segment 6 bases; nucleotides outside the gene matches: 10. Looking up the rest from reference TRBV18 and TRBJ2-7 gives the full variable domain: NAGVMQNPRHLVRRRGQEARLRCSPMKGHSHVYWYRQLPEEGLKFMVYLQKENIIDESGMPKERFSAEFPKEGPSILRIQQVVRGDSAAYFCASSPSGAGHGEQYFGPGTRLTVT.

The chain is built from TRBV7-2 and TRBJ1-2; 9 bases map to TRBD1. V lost 4 bases, J lost 7 bases, and 7 bases stayed unmatched. Germline V CDR1 and CDR2: SGHTA, FQGNSA. This CDR3 is built from 14 residues. As DNA, the CDR3 is TGTGCCAGCAGCTCCGAAGGGGACAGGGTTGGCTACACCTTC. Translation gives CASSSEGDRVGYTF.

The chain joins TRBV18 to TRBJ1-1, with 7 bases matching TRBD1. Germline V gene sequence: CDR1 KGHSH, CDR2 LQKENI. The CDR3 has 14 amino acids. V was clipped by 8 bases and J by 0 bases; unmatched bases: 6. The CDR3 DNA sequence: TGTGCCAGCGCCCAGGGACAGTTGAACACTGAAGCTTTCTTT. Residues: CASAQGQLNTEAFF.

J is TRBJ1-1 and V is TRBV30; D is undetermined. The CDR3 is 12 residues long. The ends were cut back, 5 bases at V and 7 bases at J, with 14 bases in the middle. In germline, CDR1 is GTSNPN, CDR2 SVGIG (reference sequence). CDR3 sequence: CAWVQRSGEAFF. CDR3 in DNA: TGTGCCTGGGTGCAGCGGTCAGGTGAAGCTTTCTTT.

The J gene is TRBJ2-1, the V gene TRBV11-2; D may be TRBD2 (6 bases). Trimming removed 1 base from V and 3 bases from J, with 10 bases in between. CDR3 length: 15 residues. CDR1 is SGHAT, CDR2 FQNNGV, per germline. Here the CDR3 DNA reads TGTGCCAGCAGCTTAGGGGCGGGGAGCTACAATGAGCAGTTCTTC. As protein: CASSLGAGSYNEQFF.

The rearrangement links TRBV6-5 to TRBJ2-7; 9 nucleotides line up with TRBD1. V lost 2 bases, J lost 3 bases, and 5 bases stayed unmatched. The CDR3 has 15 amino acids. Germline V gene lookup returns CDR1 MNHEY and CDR2 SVGAGI. CDR3 sequence: CASSYMGQGIYEQYF. DNA for the CDR3: TGTGCCAGCAGTTACATGGGACAGGGAATCTACGAGCAGTACTTC.

J is TRBJ1-2 and V is TRBV19; tentative D call: TRBD1 (5 bases). Between the trimmed V and J ends, which lost 3 bases and 0 bases, there was a span of 11 bases. This CDR3 contains 15 residues. Looked up from germline, CDR1 is LNHDA and CDR2 is SQIVND (reference sequence). The CDR3 DNA sequence: TGTGCCAGTAGTATGCCAGTGGGGCCTAACTATGGCTACACCTTC. Its translation: CASSMPVGPNYGYTF.

CDR3 region: CASSLARVPNSNQPQHF. The CDR3 DNA follows: TGTGCCAGCAGCTTAGCGAGGGTTCCGAATAGCAATCAGCCCCAGCATTTT. The chain recombines TRBV7-8 with TRBJ1-5; D gene ambiguous. The V gene lost 0 bases and the J gene lost 0 bases, with 12 bases spanning the gap. This CDR3 region has 17 residues. The germline CDR1 and CDR2 sequences are SGHVS and FQNEAQ.

The chain has TRBV27 and TRBJ2-2; TRBD1 agrees at 7 bases. Germline V CDR1 and CDR2: MNHEY, SMNVEV (reference sequence). This CDR3 is 15 amino acids long. J lost 0 bases, V lost 5 bases, and 3 bases had no gene match. The CDR3 sequence is CASSKTGPNTGELFF. Here the CDR3 DNA reads TGTGCCAGCAGTAAGACAGGGCCGAACACCGGGGAGCTGTTTTTT.

The V gene is TRBV30, the J gene TRBJ1-2; D unresolved. The V and J ends lost 4 bases and 8 bases respectively, with 14 bases between them. The CDR3 runs 12 residues. Germline V gene sequence: CDR1 GTSNPN, CDR2 SVGIG (reference sequence). The DNA for the CDR3 is TGTGCCTGGAAGGGCCGGACCGAAGGCTACACCTTC. Amino acid sequence: CAWKGRTEGYTF.

This chain connects TRBV6-6 to TRBJ2-1, with 7 bases fitting TRBD2. After removal of 2 bases from V and 7 bases from J, the junction contained 8 bases not matched to a gene. From germline, CDR1 is MNHNY and CDR2 SVGAGI (reference sequence). The CDR3 spans 15 residues. The CDR3 loop reads CASSYGAGAQNEQFF. The DNA of the CDR3 is TGTGCCAGCAGTTACGGGGCGGGAGCCCAAAATGAGCAGTTCTTC.

V is TRBV10-1 and J is TRBJ1-2; D not resolved. The CDR3 is made up of 12 amino acids. Germline CDR1 and CDR2: WNHNN and SYGVQD (reference sequence). Trimming removed 3 bases from V and 8 bases from J, with 10 bases in between. The DNA of the CDR3 is TGCGCCAGCAGTGACTCCCGTAGGGGCTACACCTTC. The encoded protein is CASSDSRRGYTF.

This clonotype came up once. The V gene is TRBV12-3 or TRBV12-4, the J gene TRBJ1-2; D might be TRBD1 (5 bases). Deletions cut 4 bases from V and 8 bases from J, with 17 bases between. The CDR3 sequence is 14 residues long. CDR3 in DNA: TGTGCCAGCAGTTCCCGTGGGGGGACGAGAGGCTACACCTTC. Its protein is CASSSRGGTRGYTF.

The V call is TRBV30, the J call TRBJ1-2; D is perhaps TRBD1 (5 bases). V shed 1 base and J shed 4 bases, with 7 bases lying between them. Germline V gene sequence: CDR1 GTSNPN, CDR2 SVGIG (reference sequence). This CDR3 is built from 12 residues. The chain's CDR3 is CAWSGQPYGYTF. The CDR3 bases are TGTGCCTGGAGTGGACAGCCCTATGGCTACACCTTC.

The count of this clonotype is one. The chain couples TRBV27 to TRBJ1-5; D possibly corresponds to TRBD1 (6 bases). Trimming removed 4 bases at V and 6 bases at J, with 22 bases between. Per germline, CDR1 MNHEY and CDR2 SMNVEV (reference sequence). This CDR3 spans 17 amino acids. The CDR3 DNA sequence: TGTGCCAGCAGTTCGACACCTGCGGGGGCGACAGGTCAGCCCCAGCATTTT. Its translation: CASSSTPAGATGQPQHF.

The chain links TRBV5-4 to TRBJ2-3, with D perhaps given as TRBD1 or TRBD2 (5 bases each). V was cut by 3 bases and J by 2 bases, with 16 bases left in between. This CDR3 comprises 16 residues. Germline V CDR1 and CDR2: SGHNT, YYREEE (reference sequence). CDR3 in DNA: TGTGCCAGCAGCTCCAGTGGGGGTCCCCACACAGATACGCAGTATTTT. This translates into CASSSSGGPHTDTQYF.

This chain uses TRBV7-9 with TRBJ2-5, with D perhaps TRBD2 (5 bases). The CDR3 consists of 12 residues. Germline lookup yields CDR1 SEHNR and CDR2 FQNEAQ (reference sequence). V was clipped by 5 bases and J by 5 bases, with 9 bases between them. The CDR3, as DNA: TGTGCCAGCAGCCCCACGGGGGAGACCCAGTACTTC. This translates into CASSPTGETQYF.